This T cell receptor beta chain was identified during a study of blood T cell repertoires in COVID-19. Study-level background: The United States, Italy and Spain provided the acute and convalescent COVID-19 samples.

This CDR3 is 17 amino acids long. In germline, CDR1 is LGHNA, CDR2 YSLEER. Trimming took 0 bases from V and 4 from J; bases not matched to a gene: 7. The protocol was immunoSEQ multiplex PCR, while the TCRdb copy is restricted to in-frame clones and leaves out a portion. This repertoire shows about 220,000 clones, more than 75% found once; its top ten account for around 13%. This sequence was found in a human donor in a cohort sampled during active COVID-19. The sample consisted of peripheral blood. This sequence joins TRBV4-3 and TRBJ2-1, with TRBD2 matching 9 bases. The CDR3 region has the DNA TGCGCCAGCAGCCAAGATCGCCTAGCGGGGTGGTACAATGAGCAGTTCTTC. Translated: CASSQDRLAGWYNEQFF.